This TCR beta chain was documented in a study of CD8+CD57+ T cells in acquired aplastic anemia. Study-wide points: Found in both controls and patients were around 30 CD8+ CDR3 sequences.

Trimming shortened V by 2 bases and J by 6 bases, and 7 bases separated the two germline ends. From germline, CDR1 is KGHDR and CDR2 SFDVKD. The CDR3 runs 13 residues. The template used for profiling TCR beta VDJ and CDR3 was genomic DNA. From the reads, TCRdb called clonotypes with MiXCR, one entry per CDR3 protein. This table has 75,000 to 100,000 distinct CDR3 sequences, less than 75% appearing once. Previously, flow cytometry had revealed CD8+CD57+ cell expansion in the patients chosen for sequencing. To note about this clonotype: What it binds is unknown.

Material: sorted CD4+, CD8+, or CD8+CD57+ T cells (not recorded which) from PBMCs. The receptor's source is a human donor with aplastic anemia. J is TRBJ2-1 and V is TRBV24-1; D gene unclear. The CDR3 coding sequence is TGTGCCACCAGTGATTGGACCCGCAATGAGCAGTTCTTC. Protein: CATSDWTRNEQFF.